What follows are 10 T cell receptor beta chains derived from one specimen sequenced in a study of control samples from healthy donors and cancer patients (dated by TCRdb to the early 2020s). Library method: the immunoSEQ multiplex PCR assay. Sourced from immuneACCESS, this table was stored by TCRdb with only in-frame sequences that have V and J called. A share of the clones is absent; for the studies checked, an unresolved V gene accounts for under half, and the remainder has no known explanation. In all, the sample holds over 150,000 clones, and around 96% of those were seen once. The top ten constitute just over 1% of the sample. The material sequenced was blood. These TCRs come from a woman in her twenties or thirties in good health.

As for this clone: The junction shows a germline mismatch at one end, possibly a read error. This rearrangement joins TRBV7-8 to TRBJ2-3, with TRBD1 matching over 9 bases. Germline CDR1 and CDR2: SGHVS and FQNEAQ. The CDR3 spans 15 residues. The CDR3 reads CASTLRISRDRACDF. CDR3 nucleotides: TGTGCCAGCACTTTAAGAATATCCCGGGACAGGGCTTGTGATTTT.

The chain couples TRBV4-1 to TRBJ2-1; D is ambiguous. V was shortened by 0 bases and J by 0 bases, with 9 bases between the two germline ends. The CDR3 has 16 amino acids. Germline CDR1 and CDR2: MGHRA and YSYEKL. The CDR3 region is CASSQDWLVSYNEQFF. For the CDR3, the DNA is TGCGCCAGCAGCCAAGATTGGCTAGTCTCCTACAATGAGCAGTTCTTC.

The chain combines TRBV11-3 with TRBJ2-1; D call uncertain. This CDR3 is 14 amino acids long. Germline V CDR1 and CDR2: SGHNT, YENEEA. The ends were cut back, 2 bases at V and 6 bases at J, with 11 bases in the middle. Here the CDR3 DNA reads TGTGCCAGCAGCTTATCCGGGCCCTCCAATGAGCAGTTCTTC. Translating it yields CASSLSGPSNEQFF.

The V gene is TRBV5-4, the J gene TRBJ2-5; 7 bases are a match to TRBD1. The CDR3 is 14 residues long. Germline V CDR1 and CDR2: SGHNT, YYREEE (reference sequence). V was clipped by 7 bases and J by 5 bases; unmatched bases: 11. CDR3 amino acids: CASASRGGGETQYF. As DNA, the CDR3 is TGTGCCAGCGCGTCGCGAGGGGGCGGGGAGACCCAGTACTTC.

The chain carries TRBV11-3 and TRBJ1-4; the D gene is possibly TRBD1 (5 bases). Looked up from germline, CDR1 is SGHNT and CDR2 is YENEEA. Trimming removed 6 bases from V and 8 bases from J, with 22 bases in between. CDR3 length: 16 residues. The CDR3 nucleotides read TGTGCCAGCAGGTACACCTTCGGGGGTATTAGGGAAAAACTGTTTTTT. It encodes CASRYTFGGIREKLFF.

The CDR3 region is CASSLVQFNQPQHF. The CDR3 nucleotides are TGTGCCAGCAGCTTGGTACAGTTTAATCAGCCCCAGCATTTT. The chain employs TRBV5-5 and TRBJ1-5, with unresolved D. The CDR3 sequence is 14 residues long. Trimming pared 0 bases from V and 4 bases from J, leaving 8 bases between. The germline CDR1 and CDR2 sequences are SGHKS and YYEKEE (reference sequence).

The chain uses TRBV9 and TRBJ2-7, with D possibly TRBD2 on 6 matching bases. The germline CDR1 and CDR2 sequences are SGDLS and YYNGEE. The ends were cut back, 0 bases at V and 2 bases at J, with 12 bases in the middle. This CDR3 has 15 residues. CDR3 sequence: CASSVDVGGPYEQYF. CDR3 bases: TGTGCCAGCAGCGTAGACGTGGGAGGCCCCTACGAGCAGTACTTC.

V gene TRBV19 combines with J gene TRBJ2-1, with D perhaps matching TRBD1 (9 bases). CDR1 and CDR2 (germline): LNHDA, SQIVND (reference sequence). The CDR3 extends over 18 amino acids. Trimming took off 5 bases at V and 4 bases at J, with 24 bases between the two ends. This CDR3 is CASSPGGGGTGIYNEQFF. CDR3 DNA: TGTGCCAGTAGTCCAGGAGGCGGGGGGACAGGGATATACAATGAGCAGTTCTTC.

The chain joins TRBV6-4 to TRBJ2-2; 7 nucleotides agree with TRBD2. CDR1 is MRHNA and CDR2 is SNTAGT in the germline V gene. J gave up 3 bases and V 4 bases, and 5 bases lay outside the gene matches. This CDR3 has 15 residues. The CDR3 loop reads CASSVGGSDTGELFF. For the CDR3, the DNA is TGTGCCAGCAGTGTAGGCGGGAGTGACACCGGGGAGCTGTTTTTT.

This clone was found a few times. The chain employs TRBV28 and TRBJ1-6; D is unresolved. The V gene's germline CDR1 is MDHEN and CDR2 SYDVKM. The germline V and J ends were trimmed by 10 bases and 4 bases, with 11 bases remaining between them. The CDR3 runs 13 residues. The CDR3, as DNA: TGTGCCACCGTCCCCCCATATAATTCACCCCTCCACTTT. Protein sequence: CATVPPYNSPLHF.